The rows below give T cell receptor beta chains drawn from one sample of a study of cytomegalovirus exposure and HLA in healthy donors. Method: immunoSEQ multiplex PCR; TCRdb's copy keeps in-frame clones and lacks some. The table lists roughly 150,000 clones, approximately 80% of them singletons. Sequencing was done on a sample of PBMCs. These receptor sequences come from a man aged 40-49 years in good health and CMV-seronegative. CDR3s include the opening cysteine and the closing phenylalanine or tryptophan. The D gene is left open where the match is weak. Clone sizes are given selectively: once, few, many, or a class where the clone is expanded.

CDR3 length: 15; clone size: once; D gene: NA; J gene: TRBJ2-5; V gene: TRBV28; CDR3 DNA: TGTGCCAGCAGTTTACCACGGTCCGCCGGGGAGACCCAGTACTTC; CDR3 protein: CASSLPRSAGETQYF
CDR3 length: 16; clone size: NA; D gene: NA; J gene: TRBJ1-5; V gene: TRBV4-1; CDR3 DNA: TGCGCCAGCAGCCAAGATCGGGGGGCCTTTGGTCAGCCCCAGCATTTT; CDR3 protein: CASSQDRGAFGQPQHF
CDR3 length: 15; clone size: NA; D gene: TRBD2; J gene: TRBJ2-1; V gene: TRBV6-5; CDR3 DNA: TGTGCCAGCACCTGGGGGGGCGGGAGGAGGGATGAGCAGTTCTTC; CDR3 protein: CASTWGGGRRDEQFF
CDR3 length: 14; clone size: NA; D gene: NA; J gene: TRBJ2-3; V gene: TRBV4-1; CDR3 DNA: TGCGCCAGCAGCCAAGGCGTCAGCACAGATACGCAGTATTTT; CDR3 protein: CASSQGVSTDTQYF
CDR3 length: 15; clone size: NA; D gene: TRBD1; J gene: TRBJ2-7; V gene: TRBV4-3; CDR3 DNA: TGCGCCAGCAGCCGCTCGACAGGGAAGTCCTACGAGCAGTACTTC; CDR3 protein: CASSRSTGKSYEQYF
CDR3 length: 14; clone size: NA; D gene: TRBD1; J gene: TRBJ1-5; V gene: TRBV29-1; CDR3 DNA: TGCAGCGTTGCGGGACAGGGTGACAATCAGCCCCAGCATTTT; CDR3 protein: CSVAGQGDNQPQHF
CDR3 length: 13; clone size: NA; D gene: TRBD1; J gene: TRBJ1-1; V gene: TRBV6-5; CDR3 DNA: TGTGCCACCCAGCCCCCTTACAGGGGGACGGCTTTCTTT; CDR3 protein: CATQPPYRGTAFF
CDR3 length: 15; clone size: NA; D gene: TRBD1; J gene: TRBJ2-7; V gene: TRBV6-1; CDR3 DNA: TGTGCCAGCAGGGGGGGACAGGTCGGCCCTTACGAGCAGTACTTC; CDR3 protein: CASRGGQVGPYEQYF
CDR3 length: 14; clone size: NA; D gene: NA; J gene: TRBJ2-7; V gene: TRBV4-3; CDR3 DNA: TGCGCCAGCAGCCAGGATCGACGGGGCTACGAGCAGTACTTC; CDR3 protein: CASSQDRRGYEQYF
CDR3 length: 14; clone size: once; D gene: TRBD2; J gene: TRBJ2-2; V gene: TRBV6-5; CDR3 DNA: TGTGCTTCCAAGCGGGGGGGTCACACCGGGGAGCTGTTTTTT; CDR3 protein: CASKRGGHTGELFF
CDR3 length: 16; clone size: once; D gene: TRBD1; J gene: TRBJ2-4; V gene: TRBV14; CDR3 DNA: TGTGCCAGCAGCCATACCAGGGGGAGTGCCAAAAACATTCAGTACTTC; CDR3 protein: CASSHTRGSAKNIQYF
CDR3 length: 16; clone size: NA; D gene: TRBD2; J gene: TRBJ2-1; V gene: TRBV9; CDR3 DNA: TGTGCCAGCAGCGGGACTAGCGGGAGGCCCCCCAATGAGCAGTTCTTC; CDR3 protein: CASSGTSGRPPNEQFF
CDR3 length: 14; clone size: NA; D gene: TRBD1; J gene: TRBJ1-1; V gene: TRBV7-9; CDR3 DNA: TGTGCCAGCAGTACGACAGGGTGGAACACTGAAGCTTTCTTT; CDR3 protein: CASSTTGWNTEAFF
CDR3 length: 15; clone size: few; D gene: TRBD2; J gene: TRBJ2-1; V gene: TRBV13; CDR3 DNA: TGTGCCAGCAGCTCAACTAGCGGGGCCTACAATGAGCAGTTCTTC; CDR3 protein: CASSSTSGAYNEQFF
CDR3 length: 17; clone size: NA; D gene: TRBD1; J gene: TRBJ1-1; V gene: TRBV27; CDR3 DNA: TGTGCCAGCAGCCTAAATTCCCCGGGACAGGGAGGTACTGAAGCTTTCTTT; CDR3 protein: CASSLNSPGQGGTEAFF
CDR3 length: 14; clone size: NA; D gene: NA; J gene: TRBJ2-7; V gene: TRBV4-3; CDR3 DNA: TGCGCCAGCAGCCAAGTTCTACAGAGCTACGAGCAGTACTTC; CDR3 protein: CASSQVLQSYEQYF
CDR3 length: 15; clone size: NA; D gene: TRBD1; J gene: TRBJ1-1; V gene: TRBV19; CDR3 DNA: TGTGCCAGTAGTACCCGGGACAGGATGAACACTGAAGCTTTCTTT; CDR3 protein: CASSTRDRMNTEAFF
CDR3 length: 14; clone size: NA; D gene: TRBD2; J gene: TRBJ2-7; V gene: TRBV9; CDR3 DNA: TGTGCCAGCAGCCCGGGACTAGAGTCCTACGAGCAGTACTTC; CDR3 protein: CASSPGLESYEQYF
CDR3 length: 16; clone size: NA; D gene: TRBD1; J gene: TRBJ2-5; V gene: TRBV10-3; CDR3 DNA: TGTGCCATCAGTGATCAGAGGGATCTAGGGGGCGGGACCCAGTACTTC; CDR3 protein: CAISDQRDLGGGTQYF
CDR3 length: 16; clone size: NA; D gene: NA; J gene: TRBJ2-1; V gene: TRBV9; CDR3 DNA: TGTGCCAGCAGCGGGGGAAGGGGACTCCTTTACAATGAGCAGTTCTTC; CDR3 protein: CASSGGRGLLYNEQFF
CDR3 length: 18; clone size: NA; D gene: TRBD2; J gene: TRBJ2-5; V gene: TRBV27; CDR3 DNA: TGTGCCAGCAGTTTAACTAGCGGGAGGGCCGCGATAGGAGAGACCCAGTACTTC; CDR3 protein: CASSLTSGRAAIGETQYF
CDR3 length: 13; clone size: few; D gene: TRBD1; J gene: TRBJ1-2; V gene: TRBV28; CDR3 DNA: TGTGCCAGCAGCACGCAGACAGGGCTAGGCTACACCTTC; CDR3 protein: CASSTQTGLGYTF
CDR3 length: 14; clone size: once; D gene: TRBD1; J gene: TRBJ1-1; V gene: TRBV5-1; CDR3 DNA: TGCGCCAGCAGCCAGTCACAGGGGGGGACTGAAGCTTTCTTT; CDR3 protein: CASSQSQGGTEAFF
CDR3 length: 17; clone size: NA; D gene: TRBD2; J gene: TRBJ2-3; V gene: TRBV27; CDR3 DNA: TGTGCCAGCTACCCGGGACTAGCGGGGGGGGAAAGGCATACGCAGTATTTT; CDR3 protein: CASYPGLAGGERHTQYF
CDR3 length: 13; clone size: NA; D gene: TRBD2; J gene: TRBJ2-7; V gene: TRBV11-2; CDR3 DNA: TGTGCCAGCAGCTGGAGCGGGGGCTACGAGCAGTACTTC; CDR3 protein: CASSWSGGYEQYF
CDR3 length: 15; clone size: NA; D gene: TRBD1; J gene: TRBJ1-5; V gene: TRBV30; CDR3 DNA: TGTGCCTGGGGGACAGGAACGATTAGTAATCAGCCCCAGCATTTT; CDR3 protein: CAWGTGTISNQPQHF
CDR3 length: 15; clone size: NA; D gene: NA; J gene: TRBJ1-4; V gene: TRBV15; CDR3 DNA: TGTGCCACCAGCGAAAAACTAGACCCATATGAAAAACTGTTTTTT; CDR3 protein: CATSEKLDPYEKLFF
CDR3 length: 16; clone size: NA; D gene: NA; J gene: TRBJ1-4; V gene: TRBV4-3; CDR3 DNA: TGCGCCAGCAGCCAAGATCCTCAGGGTTTAAATGAAAAACTGTTTTTT; CDR3 protein: CASSQDPQGLNEKLFF
CDR3 length: 14; clone size: once; D gene: TRBD1; J gene: TRBJ1-1; V gene: TRBV6-1; CDR3 DNA: TGTGCCAGCAGTGTTGGACAGGGAGGGACTGAAGCTTTCTTT; CDR3 protein: CASSVGQGGTEAFF
CDR3 length: 15; clone size: few; D gene: TRBD2; J gene: TRBJ2-3; V gene: TRBV10-3; CDR3 DNA: TGTGCCATCAGCGCTAGCGGACCTAGCACAGATACGCAGTATTTT; CDR3 protein: CAISASGPSTDTQYF
CDR3 length: 14; clone size: NA; D gene: NA; J gene: TRBJ1-4; V gene: TRBV30; CDR3 DNA: TGTGCCTGGAGTGTAGGAGGGGATGGTGAAAAACTGTTTTTT; CDR3 protein: CAWSVGGDGEKLFF
CDR3 length: 18; clone size: NA; D gene: NA; J gene: TRBJ1-4; V gene: TRBV5-4; CDR3 DNA: TGTGCCAGCGGACAAAAGACAGCTAGACTCCTGGATAATGAAAAACTGTTTTTT; CDR3 protein: CASGQKTARLLDNEKLFF
CDR3 length: 13; clone size: NA; D gene: TRBD2; J gene: TRBJ2-1; V gene: TRBV9; CDR3 DNA: TGTGCCAGCAGGGGACTAGCGGACAATGAGCAGTTCTTC; CDR3 protein: CASRGLADNEQFF
CDR3 length: 12; clone size: NA; D gene: NA; J gene: TRBJ1-1; V gene: TRBV7-9; CDR3 DNA: TGTGCCAGCAGCATAAAGAACACTGAAGCTTTCTTT; CDR3 protein: CASSIKNTEAFF
CDR3 length: 21; clone size: once; D gene: TRBD2; J gene: TRBJ2-3; V gene: TRBV28; CDR3 DNA: TGTGCCAGCAGTCCTGTCCCGACTAGCGGGAGGGCCCTGGAAAGCACAGATACGCAGTATTTT; CDR3 protein: CASSPVPTSGRALESTDTQYF